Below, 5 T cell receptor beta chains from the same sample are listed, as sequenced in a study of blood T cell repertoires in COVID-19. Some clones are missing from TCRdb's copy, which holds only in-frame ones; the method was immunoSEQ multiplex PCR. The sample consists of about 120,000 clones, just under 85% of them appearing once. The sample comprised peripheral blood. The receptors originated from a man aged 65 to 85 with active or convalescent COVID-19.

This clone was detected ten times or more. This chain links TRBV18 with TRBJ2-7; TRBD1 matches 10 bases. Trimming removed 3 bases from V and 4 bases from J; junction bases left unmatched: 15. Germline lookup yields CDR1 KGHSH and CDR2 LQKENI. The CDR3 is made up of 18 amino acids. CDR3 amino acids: CASSPLRQGARKGYEQYF. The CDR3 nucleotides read TGTGCCAGCTCACCCTTACGACAGGGGGCGCGGAAGGGATACGAGCAGTACTTC.

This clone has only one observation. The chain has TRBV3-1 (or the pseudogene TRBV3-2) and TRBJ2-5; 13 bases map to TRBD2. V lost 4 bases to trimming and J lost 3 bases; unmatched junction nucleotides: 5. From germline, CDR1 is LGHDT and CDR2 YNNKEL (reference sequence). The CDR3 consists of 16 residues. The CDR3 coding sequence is TGTGCCAGCAGCCCGCACGGGACTAGCGGGGAAGAGACCCAGTACTTC. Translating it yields CASSPHGTSGEETQYF.

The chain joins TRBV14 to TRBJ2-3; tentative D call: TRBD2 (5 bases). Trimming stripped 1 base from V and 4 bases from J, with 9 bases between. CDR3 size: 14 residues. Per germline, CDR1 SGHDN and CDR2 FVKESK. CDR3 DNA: TGTGCCAGCAGCCAAGCGGGATTCGCAGATACGCAGTATTTT. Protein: CASSQAGFADTQYF.

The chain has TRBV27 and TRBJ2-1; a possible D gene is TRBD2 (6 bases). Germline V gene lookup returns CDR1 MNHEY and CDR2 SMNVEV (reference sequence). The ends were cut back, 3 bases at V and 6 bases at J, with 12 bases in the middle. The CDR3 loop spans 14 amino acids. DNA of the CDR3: TGTGCCAGCAGTTTCGGGGGAGTAACCAATGAGCAGTTCTTC. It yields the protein CASSFGGVTNEQFF.

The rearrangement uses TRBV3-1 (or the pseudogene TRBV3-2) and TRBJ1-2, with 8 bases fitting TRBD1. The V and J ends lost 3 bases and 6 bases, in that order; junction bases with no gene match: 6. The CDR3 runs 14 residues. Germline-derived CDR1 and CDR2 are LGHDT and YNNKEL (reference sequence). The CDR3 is CASSHGQGIHGYTF. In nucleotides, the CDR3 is TGTGCCAGCAGCCACGGACAGGGAATCCATGGCTACACCTTC.